This T cell receptor (beta chain) was captured by sequencing in a study of blood T cell repertoires in COVID-19. Study-wide context: Samples came from the United States, Italy and Spain, spanning acute and convalescent COVID-19. PBMCs, B-cell-depleted T cells, or T cells provided the cDNA or gDNA that made up the material.

The germline V and J ends were trimmed by 4 bases and 4 bases, with 10 bases remaining between them. The CDR3 spans 14 residues. Germline lookup yields CDR1 SGHTA and CDR2 FQGNSA. Produced via immunoSEQ multiplex PCR; TCRdb's table is partial and in-frame only. The sample contains just over 50,000 clones, about 90% of which appear only once. The rearrangement uses TRBV7-2 and TRBJ2-2; D gene unclear. Material: peripheral blood. The clonotype originates from a human donor with active COVID-19. The donor label of this sample is uncertain. The DNA of the CDR3 is TGTGCCAGCAGCTGGGTAGCTGGCACCGGGGAGCTGTTTTTT. It specifies CASSWVAGTGELFF.